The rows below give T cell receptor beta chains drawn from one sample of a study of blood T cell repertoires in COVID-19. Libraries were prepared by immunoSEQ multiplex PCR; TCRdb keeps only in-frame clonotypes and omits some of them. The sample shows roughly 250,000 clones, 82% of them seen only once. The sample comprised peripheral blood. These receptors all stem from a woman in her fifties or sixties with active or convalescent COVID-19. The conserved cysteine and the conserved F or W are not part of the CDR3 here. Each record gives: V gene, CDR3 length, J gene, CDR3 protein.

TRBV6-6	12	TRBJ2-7	ASSWTGDPYEQY
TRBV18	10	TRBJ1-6	ASSQGTGPLH
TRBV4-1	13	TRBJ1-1	ASSAYRGEGTEAF
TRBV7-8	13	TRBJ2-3	ASSVSGGALDTQY
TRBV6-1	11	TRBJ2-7	ASSEYSRYEQY
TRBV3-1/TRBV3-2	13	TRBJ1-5	ASSQGAGRNQPQH
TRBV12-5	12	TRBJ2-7	ASGPGTKAYEQY
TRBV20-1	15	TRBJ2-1	SASVAGGLSSYNEQF
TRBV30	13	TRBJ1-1	AWSVLGLPSSEAF
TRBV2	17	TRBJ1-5	ASSPGRLGPGYSNQPQH
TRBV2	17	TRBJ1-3	ASPPGDRGPRDSGNTIY
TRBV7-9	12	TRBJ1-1	ASSEQGMNTEAF
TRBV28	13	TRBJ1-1	ASSPAGQPGTEAF
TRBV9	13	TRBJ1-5	ASSGGQSLNQPQH
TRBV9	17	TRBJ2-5	ASSVGDRPHVKYGETQY
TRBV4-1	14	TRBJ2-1	ASSRKELAGNNEQF
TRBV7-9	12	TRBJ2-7	ASSRRTGDGEQY
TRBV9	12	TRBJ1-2	ASSPQSPSGEYT
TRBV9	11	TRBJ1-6	ASSVVGGGSLH
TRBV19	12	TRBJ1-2	ASSLEGAVRGYT
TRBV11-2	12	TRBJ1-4	ASSWAGLGEKLF
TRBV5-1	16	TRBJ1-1	ASSLLGYDRGRRTEAF
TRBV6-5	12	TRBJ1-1	ASRTGGVVTEAF
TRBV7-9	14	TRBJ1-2	ASSVDYRGWNYGYT
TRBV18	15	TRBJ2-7	ASSASTRGGSYYEQY
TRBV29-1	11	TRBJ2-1	SVAGQGLNEQF
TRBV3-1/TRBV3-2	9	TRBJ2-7	ASQRGYEQY
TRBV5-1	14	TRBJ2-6	ASTGHWSSGANVLT
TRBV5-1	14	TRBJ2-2	ASSLAGGASSGELF
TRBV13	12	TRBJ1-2	ASSLGAPVNGYT
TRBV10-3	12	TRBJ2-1	ATGTSGGRDEQF
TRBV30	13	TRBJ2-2	AWRSRDRNTGELF
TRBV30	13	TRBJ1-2	AWSVTPARASGYT
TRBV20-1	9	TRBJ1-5	SARQGQPQH
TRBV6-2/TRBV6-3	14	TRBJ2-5	ASSYSTRGPRETQY
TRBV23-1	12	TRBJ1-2	ASSRGGTNYGYT
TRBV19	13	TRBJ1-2	ASSRGGSSWYGYT
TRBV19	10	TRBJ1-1	ASSRGLTEAF
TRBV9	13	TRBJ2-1	ASSPGGRGFNEQF
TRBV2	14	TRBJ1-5	ASSGAGTGKDLPQH
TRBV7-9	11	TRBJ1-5	ASSQGAGQPQH
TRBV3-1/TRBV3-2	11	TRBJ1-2	ASSPLSLYGYT
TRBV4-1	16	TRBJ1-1	ASSQVFRDRGGVTEAF
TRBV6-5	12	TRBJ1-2	ASRGTGGVYGYT
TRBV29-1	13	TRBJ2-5	SGRPGQGRQETQY
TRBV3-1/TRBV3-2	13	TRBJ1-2	ASSPTGGVRSGYT
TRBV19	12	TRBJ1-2	ASSIKSANYGYT
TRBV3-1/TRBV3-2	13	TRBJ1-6	ASSLGLGGNSPLH
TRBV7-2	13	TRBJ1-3	ASSSQGAAGNTIY
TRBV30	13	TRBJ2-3	AWSRAGGRTDTQY
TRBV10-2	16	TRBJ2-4	ASSESTNRRPAKNIQY
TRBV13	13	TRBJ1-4	ASSLVGRTNEKLF
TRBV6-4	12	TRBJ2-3	ASRRLADTDTQY
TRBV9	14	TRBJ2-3	ASSAGLAGGPDTQY
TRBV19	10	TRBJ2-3	ASSISEHTQY
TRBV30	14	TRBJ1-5	AWSADPGQGNQPQH
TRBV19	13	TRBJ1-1	ASSKVDRVDTEAF
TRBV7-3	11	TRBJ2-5	ASSLTQGETQY